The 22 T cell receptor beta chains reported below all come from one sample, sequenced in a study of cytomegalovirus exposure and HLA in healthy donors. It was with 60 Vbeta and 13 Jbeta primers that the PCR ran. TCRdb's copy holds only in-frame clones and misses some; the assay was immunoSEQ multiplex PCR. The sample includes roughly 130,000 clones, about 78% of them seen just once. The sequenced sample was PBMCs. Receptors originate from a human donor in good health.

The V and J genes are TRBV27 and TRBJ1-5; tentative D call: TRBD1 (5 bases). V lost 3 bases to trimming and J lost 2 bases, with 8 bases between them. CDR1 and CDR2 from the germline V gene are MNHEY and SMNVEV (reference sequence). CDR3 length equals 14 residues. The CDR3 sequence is CASSLWGGNQPQHF. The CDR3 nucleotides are TGTGCCAGCAGTTTGTGGGGCGGCAATCAGCCCCAGCATTTT.

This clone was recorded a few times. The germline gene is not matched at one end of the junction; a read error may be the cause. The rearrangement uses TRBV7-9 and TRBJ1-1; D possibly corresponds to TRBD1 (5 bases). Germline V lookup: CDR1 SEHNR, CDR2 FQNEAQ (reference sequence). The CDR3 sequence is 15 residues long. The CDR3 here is CSSSLISGGITEAFF. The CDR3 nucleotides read TGTTCCAGCAGCTTAATTTCGGGGGGGATCACTGAAGCTTTCTTT.

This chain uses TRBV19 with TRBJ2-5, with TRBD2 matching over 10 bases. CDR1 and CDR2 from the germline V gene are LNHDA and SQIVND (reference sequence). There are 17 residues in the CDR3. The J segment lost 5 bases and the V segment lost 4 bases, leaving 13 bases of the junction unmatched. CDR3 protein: CASSTLKVAGGGETQYF. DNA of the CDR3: TGTGCCAGTAGTACCCTTAAGGTAGCGGGAGGCGGGGAGACCCAGTACTTC. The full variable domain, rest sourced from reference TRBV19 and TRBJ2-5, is DGGITQSPKYLFRKEGQNVTLSCEQNLNHDAMYWYRQDPGQGLRLIYYSQIVNDFQKGDIAEGYSVSREKKESFPLTVTSAQKNPTAFYLCASSTLKVAGGGETQYFGPGTRLLVL.

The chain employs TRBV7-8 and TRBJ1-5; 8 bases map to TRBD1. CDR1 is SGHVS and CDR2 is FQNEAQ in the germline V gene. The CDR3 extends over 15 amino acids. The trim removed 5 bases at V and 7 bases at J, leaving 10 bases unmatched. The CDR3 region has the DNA TGTGCCAGCAGCCCTGACAGGGGTTTTGGACAGCCCCAGCATTTT. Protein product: CASSPDRGFGQPQHF.

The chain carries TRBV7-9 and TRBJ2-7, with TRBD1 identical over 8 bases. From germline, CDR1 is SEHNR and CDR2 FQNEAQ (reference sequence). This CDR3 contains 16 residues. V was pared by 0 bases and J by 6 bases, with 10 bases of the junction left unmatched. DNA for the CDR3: TGTGCCAGCAGCTTAGCAGGTCAACGGACAGGGAGCGAGCAGTACTTC. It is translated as CASSLAGQRTGSEQYF.

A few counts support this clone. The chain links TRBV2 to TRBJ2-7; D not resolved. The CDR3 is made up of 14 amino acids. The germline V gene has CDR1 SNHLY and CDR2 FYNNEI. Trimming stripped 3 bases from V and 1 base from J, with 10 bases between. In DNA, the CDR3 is TGTGCCAGCAGTGATTCGGTCGGGTCCTACGAGCAGTACTTC. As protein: CASSDSVGSYEQYF.

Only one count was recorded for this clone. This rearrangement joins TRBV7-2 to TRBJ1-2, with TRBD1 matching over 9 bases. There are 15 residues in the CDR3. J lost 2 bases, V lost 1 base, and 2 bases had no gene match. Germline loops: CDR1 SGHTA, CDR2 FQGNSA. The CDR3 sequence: CASSLGQGVNYGYTF. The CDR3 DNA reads TGTGCCAGCAGCTTAGGACAGGGGGTAAACTATGGCTACACCTTC.

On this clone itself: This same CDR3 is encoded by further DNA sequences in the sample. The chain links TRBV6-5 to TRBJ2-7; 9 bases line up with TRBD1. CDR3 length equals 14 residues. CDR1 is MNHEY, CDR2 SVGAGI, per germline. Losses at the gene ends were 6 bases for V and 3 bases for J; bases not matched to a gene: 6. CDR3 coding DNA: TGTGCCAGCAGCTCGGGACAGGGCAGCTACGAGCAGTACTTC. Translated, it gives CASSSGQGSYEQYF.

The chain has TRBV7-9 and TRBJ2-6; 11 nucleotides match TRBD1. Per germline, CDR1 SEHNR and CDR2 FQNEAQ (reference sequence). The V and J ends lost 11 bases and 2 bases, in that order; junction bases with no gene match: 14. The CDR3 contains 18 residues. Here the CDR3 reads CAVHRDRGLRAGANVLTF. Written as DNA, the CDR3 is TGTGCCGTCCACCGGGACAGGGGGTTGAGAGCTGGGGCCAACGTCCTGACTTTC. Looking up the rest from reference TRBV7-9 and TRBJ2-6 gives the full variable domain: DTGVSQNPRHKITKRGQNVTFRCDPISEHNRLYWYRQTLGQGPEFLTYFQNEAQLEKSRLLSDRFSAERPKGSFSTLEIQRTEQGDSAMYLCAVHRDRGLRAGANVLTFGAGSRLTVL.

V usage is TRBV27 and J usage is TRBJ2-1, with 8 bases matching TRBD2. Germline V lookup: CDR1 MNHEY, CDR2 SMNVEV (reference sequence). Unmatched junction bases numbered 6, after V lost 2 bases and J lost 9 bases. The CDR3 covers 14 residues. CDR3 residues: CASSLAGGSSEQFF. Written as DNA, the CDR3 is TGTGCCAGCAGTTTAGCGGGAGGTTCCAGTGAGCAGTTCTTC.

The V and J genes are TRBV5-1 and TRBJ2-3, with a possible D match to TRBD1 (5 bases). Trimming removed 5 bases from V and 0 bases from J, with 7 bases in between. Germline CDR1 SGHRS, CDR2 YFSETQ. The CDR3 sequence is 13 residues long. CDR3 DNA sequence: TGCGCCAGCAGGCCAGGGAGCACAGATACGCAGTATTTT. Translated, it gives CASRPGSTDTQYF.

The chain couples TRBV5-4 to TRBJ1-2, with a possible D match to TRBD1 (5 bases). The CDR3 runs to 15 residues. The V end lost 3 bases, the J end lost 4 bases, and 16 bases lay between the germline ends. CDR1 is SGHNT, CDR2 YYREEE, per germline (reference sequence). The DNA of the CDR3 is TGTGCCAGCAGCTCTTGGGGCAGGTCAATCTATGGCTACACCTTC. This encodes CASSSWGRSIYGYTF. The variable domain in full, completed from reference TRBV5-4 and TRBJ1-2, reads ETGVTQSPTHLIKTRGQQVTLRCSSQSGHNTVSWYQQALGQGPQFIFQYYREEENGRGNFPPRFSGLQFPNYSSELNVNALELDDSALYLCASSSWGRSIYGYTFGSGTRLTVV.

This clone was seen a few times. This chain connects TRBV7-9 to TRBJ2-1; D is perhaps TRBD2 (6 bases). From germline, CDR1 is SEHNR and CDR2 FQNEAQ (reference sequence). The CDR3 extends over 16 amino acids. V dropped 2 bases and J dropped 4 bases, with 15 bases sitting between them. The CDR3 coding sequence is TGTGCCAGCAGCTTATCCCGGGGGTTTGGTTACAATGAGCAGTTCTTC. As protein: CASSLSRGFGYNEQFF.

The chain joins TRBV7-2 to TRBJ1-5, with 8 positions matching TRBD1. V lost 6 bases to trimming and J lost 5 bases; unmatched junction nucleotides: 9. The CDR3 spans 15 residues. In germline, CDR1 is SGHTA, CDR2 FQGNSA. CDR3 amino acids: CASREGQGHYQPQHF. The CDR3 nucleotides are TGTGCCAGCAGGGAAGGACAGGGTCATTATCAGCCCCAGCATTTT.

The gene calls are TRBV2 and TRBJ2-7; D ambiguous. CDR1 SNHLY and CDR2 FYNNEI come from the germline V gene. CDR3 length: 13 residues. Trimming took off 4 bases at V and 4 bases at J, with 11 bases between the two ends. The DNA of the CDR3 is TGTGCCAGCAGTGTGGCAGGAATGTACGAGCAGTACTTC. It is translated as CASSVAGMYEQYF.

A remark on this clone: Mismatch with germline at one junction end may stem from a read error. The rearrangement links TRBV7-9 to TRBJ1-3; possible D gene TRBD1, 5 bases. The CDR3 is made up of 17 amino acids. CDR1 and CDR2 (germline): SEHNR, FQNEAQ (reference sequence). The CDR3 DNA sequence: TGTTCCAGCAGCCTTCTCAAGTCAGGGAGGTCTGGAAACACCATATATTTT. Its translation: CSSSLLKSGRSGNTIYF.

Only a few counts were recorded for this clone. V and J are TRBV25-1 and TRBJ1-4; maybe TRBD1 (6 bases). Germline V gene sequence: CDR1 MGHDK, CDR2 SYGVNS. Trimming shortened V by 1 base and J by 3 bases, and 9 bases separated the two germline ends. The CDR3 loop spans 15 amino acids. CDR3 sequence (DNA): TGTGCCAGCAGTGAATTCAGGGGCTCTAATGAAAAACTGTTTTTT. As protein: CASSEFRGSNEKLFF.

CDR3 nucleotides: TGTGCCAGCAGGGGGCGGGAGGGCCCTGGTAGCTCCTACAATGAGCAGTTCTTC. Translation gives CASRGREGPGSSYNEQFF. The gene calls are TRBV7-2 and TRBJ2-1; 9 bases are a match to TRBD2. Germline V CDR1 and CDR2: SGHTA, FQGNSA. V lost 6 bases and J lost 0; bases outside the gene matches: 12. This CDR3 is built from 18 residues.

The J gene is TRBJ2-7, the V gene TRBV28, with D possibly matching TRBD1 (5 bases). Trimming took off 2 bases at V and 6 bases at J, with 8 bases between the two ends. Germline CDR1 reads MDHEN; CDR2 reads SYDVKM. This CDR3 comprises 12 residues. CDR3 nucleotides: TGTGCCAGCAGTTTAAATCAGGGCGAGCAGTACTTC. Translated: CASSLNQGEQYF.

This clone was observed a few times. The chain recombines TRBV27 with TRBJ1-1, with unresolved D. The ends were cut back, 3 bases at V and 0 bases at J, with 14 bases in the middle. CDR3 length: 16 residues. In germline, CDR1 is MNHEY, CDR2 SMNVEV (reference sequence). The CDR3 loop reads CASSLALGLLNTEAFF. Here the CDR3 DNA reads TGTGCCAGCAGTTTGGCCCTCGGACTCCTGAACACTGAAGCTTTCTTT.

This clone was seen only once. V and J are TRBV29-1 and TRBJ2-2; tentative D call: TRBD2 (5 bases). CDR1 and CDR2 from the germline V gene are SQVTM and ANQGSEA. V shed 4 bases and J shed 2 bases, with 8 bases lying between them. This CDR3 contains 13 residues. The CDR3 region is CSVGRTNTGELFF. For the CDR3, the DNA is TGCAGCGTTGGACGGACTAACACCGGGGAGCTGTTTTTT.

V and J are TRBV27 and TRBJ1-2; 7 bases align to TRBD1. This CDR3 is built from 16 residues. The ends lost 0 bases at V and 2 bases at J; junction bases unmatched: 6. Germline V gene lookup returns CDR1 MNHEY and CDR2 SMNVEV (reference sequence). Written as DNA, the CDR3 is TGTGCCAGCAGTTTATCGGCGTCCAGGGGGAACTATGGCTACACCTTC. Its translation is CASSLSASRGNYGYTF.